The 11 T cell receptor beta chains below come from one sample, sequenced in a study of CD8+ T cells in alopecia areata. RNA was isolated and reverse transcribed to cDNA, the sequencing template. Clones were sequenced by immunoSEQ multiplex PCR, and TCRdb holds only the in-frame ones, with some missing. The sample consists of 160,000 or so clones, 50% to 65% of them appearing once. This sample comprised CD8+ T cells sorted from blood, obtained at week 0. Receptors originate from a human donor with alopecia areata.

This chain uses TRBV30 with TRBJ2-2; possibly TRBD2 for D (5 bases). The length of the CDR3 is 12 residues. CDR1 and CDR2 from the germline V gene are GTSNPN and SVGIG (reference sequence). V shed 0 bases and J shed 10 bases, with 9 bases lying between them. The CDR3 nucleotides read TGTGCCTGGAGTGTACGGGATGAGGAGCTGTTTTTT. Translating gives CAWSVRDEELFF.

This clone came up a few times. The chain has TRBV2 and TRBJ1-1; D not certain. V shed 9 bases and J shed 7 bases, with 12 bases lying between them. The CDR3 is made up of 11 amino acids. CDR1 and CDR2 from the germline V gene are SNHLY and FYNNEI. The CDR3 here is CARHQGLEAFF. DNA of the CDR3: TGTGCCAGACACCAAGGGCTTGAAGCTTTCTTT.

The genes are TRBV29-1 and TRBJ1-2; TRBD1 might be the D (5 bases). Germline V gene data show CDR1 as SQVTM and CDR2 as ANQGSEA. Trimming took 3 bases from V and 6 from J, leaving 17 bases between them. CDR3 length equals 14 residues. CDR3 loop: CSVEFGGRENGYTF. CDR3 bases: TGCAGCGTTGAGTTCGGTGGCAGGGAAAATGGCTACACCTTC.

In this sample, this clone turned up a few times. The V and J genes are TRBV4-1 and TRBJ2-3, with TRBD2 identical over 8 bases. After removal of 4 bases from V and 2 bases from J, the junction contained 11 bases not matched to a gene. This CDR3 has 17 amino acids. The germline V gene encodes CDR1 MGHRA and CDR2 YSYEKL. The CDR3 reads CASSPLREAGDTDTQYF. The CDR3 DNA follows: TGCGCCAGCAGCCCCCTAAGGGAAGCGGGGGACACAGATACGCAGTATTTT.

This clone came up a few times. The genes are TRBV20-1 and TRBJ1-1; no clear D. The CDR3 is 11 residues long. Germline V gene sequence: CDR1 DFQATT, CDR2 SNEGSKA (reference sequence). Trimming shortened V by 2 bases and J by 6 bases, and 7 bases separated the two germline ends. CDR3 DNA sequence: TGCAGTGCTAGATCCTTTCCTGAAGCTTTCTTT. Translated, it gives CSARSFPEAFF.

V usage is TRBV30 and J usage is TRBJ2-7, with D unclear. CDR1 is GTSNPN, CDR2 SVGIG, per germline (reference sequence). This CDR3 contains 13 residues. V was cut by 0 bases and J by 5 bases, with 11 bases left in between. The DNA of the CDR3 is TGTGCCTGGAGTGTTACAGTGGCGAACGAGCAGTACTTC. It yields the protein CAWSVTVANEQYF.

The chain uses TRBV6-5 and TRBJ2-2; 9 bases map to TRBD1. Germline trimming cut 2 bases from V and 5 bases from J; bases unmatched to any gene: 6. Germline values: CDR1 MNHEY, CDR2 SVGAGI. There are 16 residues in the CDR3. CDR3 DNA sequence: TGTGCCAGCAGTTACGGACAGGGGCCGGGGACCGGGGAGCTGTTTTTT. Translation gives CASSYGQGPGTGELFF.

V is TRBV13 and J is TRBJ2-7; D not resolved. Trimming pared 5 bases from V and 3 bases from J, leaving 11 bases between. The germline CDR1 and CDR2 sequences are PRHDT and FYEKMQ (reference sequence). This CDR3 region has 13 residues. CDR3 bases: TGTGCCAGCAGCACCACCGGCAGCTACGAGCAGTACTTC. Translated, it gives CASSTTGSYEQYF.

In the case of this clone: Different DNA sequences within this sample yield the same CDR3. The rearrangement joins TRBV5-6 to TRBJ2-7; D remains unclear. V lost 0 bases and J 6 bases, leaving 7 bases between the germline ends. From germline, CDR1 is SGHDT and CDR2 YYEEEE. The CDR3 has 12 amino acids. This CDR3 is CASSLGGGEQYF. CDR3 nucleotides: TGTGCCAGCAGCTTGGGTGGCGGCGAGCAGTACTTC.

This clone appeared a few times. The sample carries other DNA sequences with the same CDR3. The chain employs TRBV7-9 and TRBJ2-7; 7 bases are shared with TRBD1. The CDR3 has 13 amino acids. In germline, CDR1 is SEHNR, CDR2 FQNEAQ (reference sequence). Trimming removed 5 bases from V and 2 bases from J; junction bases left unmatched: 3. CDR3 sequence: CASSRGTAYEQYF. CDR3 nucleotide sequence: TGTGCCAGCAGCCGAGGGACAGCCTACGAGCAGTACTTC.

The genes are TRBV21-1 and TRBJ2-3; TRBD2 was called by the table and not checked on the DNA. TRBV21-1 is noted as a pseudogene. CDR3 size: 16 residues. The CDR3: CASSNRDGDLTDTQYF. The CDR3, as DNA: TGTGCCAGCAGCAACAGAGACGGGGATTTAACAGATACGCAGTATTTT.